This T cell receptor (beta chain) appears in the sequencing data of a study of blood T cell repertoires in COVID-19. Across the study: The United States, Italy and Spain were the sources of the acute and convalescent COVID-19 samples.

The V gene end was trimmed by 4 bases and the J gene end by 2 bases; junction bases not matched to a gene: 2. Germline CDR1 LGHDT, CDR2 YNNKEL (reference sequence). The CDR3 covers 14 residues. Authors' analysis steps: Amplified reference gene primers provided the basis for estimating nucleated cell counts. The assay was immunoSEQ multiplex PCR, and TCRdb's table has in-frame clones only and misses some. V and J calls and clone size are as listed in that table; D and trimming were resolved from the DNA. Of about 240,000 clones in the sample, approximately 83% were seen once. This clone was seen once. The same CDR3 can be traced to other DNA sequences in this sample.

Sequenced input: peripheral blood. The clonotype originates from a man aged 30 to 45 who had recovered from COVID-19. The chain is built from TRBV3-1 (or the pseudogene TRBV3-2) and TRBJ1-5; 7 nucleotides align to TRBD1. The CDR3 region is CASSPTGGNQPQHF. As DNA, the CDR3 is TGTGCCAGCAGCCCCACAGGGGGCAATCAGCCCCAGCATTTT.